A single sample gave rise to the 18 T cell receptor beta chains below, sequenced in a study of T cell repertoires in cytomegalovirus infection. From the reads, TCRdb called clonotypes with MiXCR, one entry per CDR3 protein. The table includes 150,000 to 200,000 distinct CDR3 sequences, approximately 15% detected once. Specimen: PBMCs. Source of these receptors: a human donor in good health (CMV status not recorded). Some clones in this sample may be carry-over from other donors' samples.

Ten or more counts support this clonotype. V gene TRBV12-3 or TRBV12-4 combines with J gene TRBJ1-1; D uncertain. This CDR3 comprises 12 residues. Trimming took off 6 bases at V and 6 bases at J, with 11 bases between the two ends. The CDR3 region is CASSPDGAEAFF. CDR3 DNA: TGTGCCAGCAGCCCGGACGGGGCTGAAGCTTTCTTT.

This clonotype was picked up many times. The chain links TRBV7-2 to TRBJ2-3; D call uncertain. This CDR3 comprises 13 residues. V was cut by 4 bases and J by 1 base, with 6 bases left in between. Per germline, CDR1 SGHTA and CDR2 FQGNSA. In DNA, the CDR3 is TGTGCCAGCAGCTCCCCGGGCACAGATACGCAGTATTTT. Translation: CASSSPGTDTQYF.

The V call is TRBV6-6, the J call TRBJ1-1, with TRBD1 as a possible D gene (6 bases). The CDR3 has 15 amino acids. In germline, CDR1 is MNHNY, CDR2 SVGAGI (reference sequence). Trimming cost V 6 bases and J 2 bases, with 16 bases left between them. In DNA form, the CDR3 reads TGTGCCAGCAGGTCGTTACAGGGAGGAAACACTGAAGCTTTCTTT. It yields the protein CASRSLQGGNTEAFF.

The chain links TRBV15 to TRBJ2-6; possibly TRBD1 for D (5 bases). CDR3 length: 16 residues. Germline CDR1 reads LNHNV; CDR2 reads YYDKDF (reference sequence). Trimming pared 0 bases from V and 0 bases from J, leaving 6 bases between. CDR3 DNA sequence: TGTGCCACCAGCAGAGATAGGGGCTCTGGGGCCAACGTCCTGACTTTC. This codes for CATSRDRGSGANVLTF.

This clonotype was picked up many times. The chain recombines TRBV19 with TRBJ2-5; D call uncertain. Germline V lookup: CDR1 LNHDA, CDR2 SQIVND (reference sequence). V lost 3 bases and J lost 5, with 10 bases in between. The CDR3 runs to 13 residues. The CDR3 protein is CASSIQQDETQYF. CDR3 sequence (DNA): TGTGCCAGTAGTATTCAGCAGGACGAGACCCAGTACTTC. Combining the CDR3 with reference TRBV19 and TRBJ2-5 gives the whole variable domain DGGITQSPKYLFRKEGQNVTLSCEQNLNHDAMYWYRQDPGQGLRLIYYSQIVNDFQKGDIAEGYSVSREKKESFPLTVTSAQKNPTAFYLCASSIQQDETQYFGPGTRLLVL.

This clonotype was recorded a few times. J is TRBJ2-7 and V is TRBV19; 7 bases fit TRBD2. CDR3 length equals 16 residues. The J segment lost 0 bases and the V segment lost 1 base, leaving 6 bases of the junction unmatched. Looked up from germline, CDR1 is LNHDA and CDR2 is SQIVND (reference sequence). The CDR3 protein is CASSIASGANSYEQYF. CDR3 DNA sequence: TGTGCCAGTAGTATAGCCAGCGGGGCGAACTCCTACGAGCAGTACTTC.

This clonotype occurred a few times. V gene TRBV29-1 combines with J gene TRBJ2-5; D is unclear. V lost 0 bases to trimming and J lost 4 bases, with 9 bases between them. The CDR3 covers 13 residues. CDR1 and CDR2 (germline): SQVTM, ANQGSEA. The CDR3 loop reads CSVEDLGGETQYF. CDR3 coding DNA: TGCAGCGTTGAAGATTTGGGCGGAGAGACCCAGTACTTC.

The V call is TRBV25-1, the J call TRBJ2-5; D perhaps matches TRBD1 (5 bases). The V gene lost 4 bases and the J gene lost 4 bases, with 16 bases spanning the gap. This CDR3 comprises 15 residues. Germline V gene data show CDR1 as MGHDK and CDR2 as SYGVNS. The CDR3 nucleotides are TGTGCCAGCAGTGTCATTGACAGCGATTTAGAGACCCAGTACTTC. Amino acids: CASSVIDSDLETQYF.

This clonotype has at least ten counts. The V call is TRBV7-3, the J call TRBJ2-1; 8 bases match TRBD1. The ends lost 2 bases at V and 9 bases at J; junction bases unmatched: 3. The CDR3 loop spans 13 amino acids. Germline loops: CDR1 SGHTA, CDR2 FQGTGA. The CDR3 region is CASSLRQGSEQFF. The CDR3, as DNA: TGTGCCAGCAGCTTACGACAGGGGAGTGAGCAGTTCTTC.

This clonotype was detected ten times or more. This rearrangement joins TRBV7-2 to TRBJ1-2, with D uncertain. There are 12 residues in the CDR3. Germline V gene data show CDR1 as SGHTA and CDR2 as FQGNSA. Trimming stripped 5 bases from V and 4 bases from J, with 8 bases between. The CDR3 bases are TGTGCCAGCAGCAAAGAACCCTATGGCTACACCTTC. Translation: CASSKEPYGYTF.

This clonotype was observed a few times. The CDR3 DNA sequence: TGTGCCAGCAGCCAAAGGGCTGACACAGATACGCAGTATTTT. Translating gives CASSQRADTDTQYF. The chain couples TRBV14 to TRBJ2-3; no definite D call. In germline, CDR1 is SGHDN, CDR2 FVKESK. Trimming took off 2 bases at V and 2 bases at J, with 8 bases between the two ends. This CDR3 has 14 amino acids. Full variable domain (remainder filled in from reference TRBV14 and TRBJ2-3): EAGVTQFPSHSVIEKGQTVTLRCDPISGHDNLYWYRRVMGKEIKFLLHFVKESKQDESGMPNNRFLAERTGGTYSTLKVQPAELEDSGVYFCASSQRADTDTQYFGPGTRLTVL.

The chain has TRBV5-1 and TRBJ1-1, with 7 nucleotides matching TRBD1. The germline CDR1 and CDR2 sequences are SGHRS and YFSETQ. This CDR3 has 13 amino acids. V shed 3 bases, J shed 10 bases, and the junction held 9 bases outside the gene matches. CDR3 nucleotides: TGCGCCAGCAGCTGGGGATCAGGGACAGTAGCTTTCTTT. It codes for CASSWGSGTVAFF.

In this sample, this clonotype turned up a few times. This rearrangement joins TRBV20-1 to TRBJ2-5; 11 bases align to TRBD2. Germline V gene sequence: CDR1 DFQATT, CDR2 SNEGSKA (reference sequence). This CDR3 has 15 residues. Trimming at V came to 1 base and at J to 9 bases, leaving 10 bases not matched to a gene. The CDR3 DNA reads TGCAGTGCTAGAGGCCTAGCGGGGGGCAAGTCGGCCCAGTACTTC. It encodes CSARGLAGGKSAQYF.

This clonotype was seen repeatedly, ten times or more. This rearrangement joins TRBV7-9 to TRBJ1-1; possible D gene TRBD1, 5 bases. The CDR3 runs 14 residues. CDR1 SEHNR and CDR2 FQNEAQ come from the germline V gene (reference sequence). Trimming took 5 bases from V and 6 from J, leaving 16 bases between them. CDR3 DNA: TGTGCCAGCAGCACCGACTGGGGCGTCGCTGAAGCTTTCTTT. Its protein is CASSTDWGVAEAFF.

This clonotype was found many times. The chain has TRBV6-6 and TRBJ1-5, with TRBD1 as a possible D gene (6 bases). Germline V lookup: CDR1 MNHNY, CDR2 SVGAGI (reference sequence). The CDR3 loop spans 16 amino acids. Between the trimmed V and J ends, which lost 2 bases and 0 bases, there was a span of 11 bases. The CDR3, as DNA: TGTGCCAGCAGTTACGCCGACAGGACTAGCAATCAGCCCCAGCATTTT. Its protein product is CASSYADRTSNQPQHF.

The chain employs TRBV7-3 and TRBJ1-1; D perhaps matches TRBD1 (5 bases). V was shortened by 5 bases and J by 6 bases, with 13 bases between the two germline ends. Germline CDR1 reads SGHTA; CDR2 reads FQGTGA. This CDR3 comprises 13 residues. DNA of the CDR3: TGTGCCAGCAGCCCTGGGGGATTCCCTGAAGCTTTCTTT. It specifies CASSPGGFPEAFF.

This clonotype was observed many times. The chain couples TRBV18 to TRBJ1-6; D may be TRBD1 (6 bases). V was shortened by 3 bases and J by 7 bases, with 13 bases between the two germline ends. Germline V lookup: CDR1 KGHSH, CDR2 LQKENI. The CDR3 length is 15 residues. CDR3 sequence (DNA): TGTGCCAGCTCACCCCAGGACAGCTCCAATTCACCCCTCCACTTT. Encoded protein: CASSPQDSSNSPLHF.

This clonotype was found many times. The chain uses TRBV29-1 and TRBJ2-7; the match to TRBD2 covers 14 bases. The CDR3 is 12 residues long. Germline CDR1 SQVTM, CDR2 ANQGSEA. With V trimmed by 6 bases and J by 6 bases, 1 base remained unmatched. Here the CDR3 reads CSVTSGRAEQYF. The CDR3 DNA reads TGCAGCGTGACTAGCGGGAGGGCCGAGCAGTACTTC.